The 19 T cell receptor beta chains listed next were all sequenced from one sample in a study of T cell responses to AZD1222 COVID-19 vaccine. Sequenced by immunoSEQ multiplex PCR; TCRdb stores in-frame clones only, minus some. The table shows 150,000 or so clones, with approximately 89% occurring only once. The starting material was peripheral blood, obtained 28 days after the second AZD1222 dose. These receptors were obtained from an adult who received the AZD1222 COVID-19 vaccine.

This clone came up once. Other nucleotide sequences from this sample produce the same CDR3. The chain carries TRBV2 and TRBJ1-5; the match to TRBD1 covers 8 bases. There are 14 residues in the CDR3. The junction had 5 bases not matched to a gene; V was cut back by 4 bases and J by 6 bases. CDR1 is SNHLY and CDR2 is FYNNEI in the germline V gene. In nucleotides, the CDR3 is TGTGCCAGCAGTGGCCAGGGGGCTAGTCAGCCCCAGCATTTT. Amino acids: CASSGQGASQPQHF.

The chain uses TRBV18 and TRBJ2-2; 8 positions agree with TRBD1. V gave up 1 base and J gave up 1 base; unmatched junction bases: 2. Germline V lookup: CDR1 KGHSH, CDR2 LQKENI. CDR3 size: 16 residues. The CDR3, as DNA: TGTGCCAGCTCACCACAGGGACAGGAGAACACCGGGGAGCTGTTTTTT. Amino acids: CASSPQGQENTGELFF. Variable domain in full (rest from reference TRBV18 and TRBJ2-2): NAGVMQNPRHLVRRRGQEARLRCSPMKGHSHVYWYRQLPEEGLKFMVYLQKENIIDESGMPKERFSAEFPKEGPSILRIQQVVRGDSAAYFCASSPQGQENTGELFFGEGSRLTVL.

The rearrangement links TRBV7-2 to TRBJ1-5; 7 positions match TRBD1. V lost 5 bases to trimming and J lost 0 bases; unmatched junction nucleotides: 1. Per the germline V gene, CDR1 is SGHTA and CDR2 is FQGNSA. The CDR3 is 14 amino acids. DNA of the CDR3: TGTGCCAGCAGCGACAGGGTTAGCAATCAGCCCCAGCATTTT. Translated, it gives CASSDRVSNQPQHF.

This chain connects TRBV11-2 to TRBJ1-6; a possible D gene is TRBD1 (6 bases). V lost 0 bases to trimming and J lost 10 bases, with 13 bases between them. The CDR3 is 15 residues long. The germline CDR1 and CDR2 sequences are SGHAT and FQNNGV. CDR3 sequence (DNA): TGTGCCAGCAGCTTAGATGGAGGGGGAGGATCACCCCTCCACTTT. It yields the protein CASSLDGGGGSPLHF.

This clone was recorded once. The V and J genes are TRBV5-5 and TRBJ2-5; maybe TRBD2 (5 bases). Germline V CDR1 and CDR2: SGHKS, YYEKEE (reference sequence). V was pared by 1 base and J by 9 bases, with 16 bases between. This CDR3 contains 14 residues. CDR3 bases: TGTGCCAGCAGCTTGTCTCTAGCCCCTGGGGCCCAGTACTTC. Amino acid sequence: CASSLSLAPGAQYF.

To note about this clone: The germline gene is not matched at one end of the junction; a read error may be the cause. The rearrangement joins TRBV7-2 to TRBJ1-3; D may be TRBD1 (6 bases). The length of the CDR3 is 15 residues. CDR1 SGHTA and CDR2 FQGNSA come from the germline V gene. The CDR3 loop reads CASSLAGAFGNTIYF. CDR3 coding DNA: TGTGCCAGCAGCCTAGCGGGGGCTTTTGGAAACACCATATATTTT.

The V gene is TRBV6-5, the J gene TRBJ1-5; D ambiguous. Germline assignment: CDR1 MNHEY and CDR2 SVGAGI. V gave up 6 bases and J gave up 7 bases, with 10 bases separating them. CDR3 size: 12 residues. DNA for the CDR3: TGTGCCAGCAGCGCCCCGGGGCAGCCCCAGCATTTT. Encoded protein: CASSAPGQPQHF.

The chain uses TRBV25-1 and TRBJ1-1; D gene unclear. This CDR3 region has 14 residues. Germline-derived CDR1 and CDR2 are MGHDK and SYGVNS. Trimming removed 6 bases from V and 0 bases from J, with 11 bases in between. The CDR3 DNA reads TGTGCCAGCAGAGTCGGTTACATGAACACTGAAGCTTTCTTT. As protein: CASRVGYMNTEAFF.

The chain is built from TRBV5-1 and TRBJ2-3; no definite D call. The V and J ends lost 0 bases and 1 base respectively, with 3 bases between them. Germline V gene sequence: CDR1 SGHRS, CDR2 YFSETQ. The CDR3 has 13 amino acids. The chain's CDR3 is CASSLEGTDTQYF. In DNA form, the CDR3 reads TGCGCCAGCAGCTTGGAGGGCACAGATACGCAGTATTTT. The whole variable domain, remainder taken from reference TRBV5-1 and TRBJ2-3, is KAGVTQTPRYLIKTRGQQVTLSCSPISGHRSVSWYQQTPGQGLQFLFEYFSETQRNKGNFPGRFSGRQFSNSRSEMNVSTLELGDSALYLCASSLEGTDTQYFGPGTRLTVL.

The rearrangement uses TRBV24-1 and TRBJ2-7; D is undetermined. Germline V gene lookup returns CDR1 KGHDR and CDR2 SFDVKD. This CDR3 region has 11 residues. Trimming pared 7 bases from V and 3 bases from J, leaving 6 bases between. The CDR3 is CATSYLYEQYF. The CDR3 DNA follows: TGTGCCACCAGCTACCTCTACGAGCAGTACTTC.

This rearrangement joins TRBV9 to TRBJ2-7; 8 bases are shared with TRBD1. Per germline, CDR1 SGDLS and CDR2 YYNGEE. J lost 4 bases, V lost 6 bases, and 6 bases had no gene match. The CDR3 length is 13 residues. CDR3 region: CASTRGQGYEQYF. As DNA, the CDR3 is TGTGCCAGCACCCGAGGACAGGGATACGAGCAGTACTTC.

The chain employs TRBV7-3 and TRBJ2-1; tentative D call: TRBD1 (6 bases). Trimming took 4 bases from V and 9 from J, leaving 13 bases between them. Germline CDR1 SGHTA, CDR2 FQGTGA. This CDR3 spans 13 amino acids. The CDR3 region is CASSSQQGSEQFF. The DNA for the CDR3 is TGTGCCAGCAGCTCCCAGCAGGGGAGTGAGCAGTTCTTC.

The chain is built from TRBV9 and TRBJ2-7, with 8 nucleotides matching TRBD2. CDR1 is SGDLS, CDR2 YYNGEE, per germline. V shed 4 bases, J shed 2 bases, and the junction held 11 bases outside the gene matches. The length of the CDR3 is 16 residues. This CDR3 reads CASSFGPGLAPYEQYF. Written as DNA, the CDR3 is TGTGCCAGCAGCTTCGGTCCCGGACTAGCCCCCTACGAGCAGTACTTC.

The chain combines TRBV28 with TRBJ1-1; D call uncertain. Germline V lookup: CDR1 MDHEN, CDR2 SYDVKM. The length of the CDR3 is 12 residues. Trimming cost V 3 bases and J 3 bases, with 5 bases left between them. DNA for the CDR3: TGTGCCAGCAGTTTTACGTACACTGAAGCTTTCTTT. It is translated as CASSFTYTEAFF. Full variable domain (missing parts from reference TRBV28 and TRBJ1-1): DVKVTQSSRYLVKRTGEKVFLECVQDMDHENMFWYRQDPGLGLRLIYFSYDVKMKEKGDIPEGYSVSREKKERFSLILESASTNQTSMYLCASSFTYTEAFFGQGTRLTVV.

This clone was recorded a few times. The J gene is TRBJ2-5, the V gene TRBV12-5; maybe TRBD1 (6 bases). Germline loops: CDR1 LGHNT, CDR2 FRNRAP. The CDR3 length is 17 residues. V dropped 1 base and J dropped 2 bases, with 17 bases sitting between them. CDR3 DNA: TGTGCTAGTGGTTTGGGTCAGGGGTCGGTGGTGCAAGAGACCCAGTACTTC. Translating gives CASGLGQGSVVQETQYF.

The chain couples TRBV19 to TRBJ1-3; D call uncertain. V was cut by 4 bases and J by 1 base, with 14 bases left in between. The CDR3 is 16 amino acids. From germline, CDR1 is LNHDA and CDR2 SQIVND (reference sequence). The CDR3 nucleotides read TGTGCCAGTAGTAAGTACACAGTCTCATCTGGAAACACCATATATTTT. Encoded protein: CASSKYTVSSGNTIYF. Supplemented by reference TRBV19 and TRBJ1-3, the full variable domain reads DGGITQSPKYLFRKEGQNVTLSCEQNLNHDAMYWYRQDPGQGLRLIYYSQIVNDFQKGDIAEGYSVSREKKESFPLTVTSAQKNPTAFYLCASSKYTVSSGNTIYFGEGSWLTVV.

V is TRBV24-1 and J is TRBJ1-2; D unresolved. Germline lookup yields CDR1 KGHDR and CDR2 SFDVKD. V lost 2 bases and J 8 bases, leaving 11 bases between the germline ends. This CDR3 spans 13 amino acids. The CDR3 sequence is CATSDSRTTGYTF. In DNA form, the CDR3 reads TGTGCCACCAGTGATTCCCGGACGACGGGCTACACCTTC.

V and J are TRBV5-4 and TRBJ1-1, with TRBD1 matching over 7 bases. Per germline, CDR1 SGHNT and CDR2 YYREEE (reference sequence). This CDR3 has 15 amino acids. The trim removed 4 bases at V and 0 bases at J, leaving 6 bases unmatched. The CDR3 DNA reads as TGTGCCAGCAGCATTGGGGGGACAGTGAACACTGAAGCTTTCTTT. Its translation: CASSIGGTVNTEAFF.

This chain joins TRBV9 and TRBJ2-1; tentatively, D is TRBD1 (5 bases). Germline V CDR1 and CDR2: SGDLS, YYNGEE. The CDR3 covers 15 residues. Trimming stripped 0 bases from V and 6 bases from J, with 13 bases between. The chain's CDR3 is CASSVVQGPFNEQFF. Here the CDR3 DNA reads TGTGCCAGCAGCGTAGTGCAGGGCCCTTTCAATGAGCAGTTCTTC. The full variable domain, with the rest looked up from reference TRBV9 and TRBJ2-1, is DSGVTQTPKHLITATGQRVTLRCSPRSGDLSVYWYQQSLDQGLQFLIQYYNGEERAKGNILERFSAQQFPDLHSELNLSSLELGDSALYFCASSVVQGPFNEQFFGPGTRLTVL.